This T cell receptor beta chain is drawn from a study of blood T cells in healthy people across ages. This CDR3 is built from 14 residues. In germline, CDR1 is SNHLY, CDR2 FYNNEI. The V and J ends lost 3 bases and 10 bases, in that order; junction bases with no gene match: 9. Study results and limitations: Estimated diversity, derived from one million T cells, was regarded as an underestimate. A strong correlation was seen between TCR beta diversity and naive T cell percentage.

This clonotype occurred a few times. Its antigen is unidentified. With a J-beta primer mix and a sample-barcoded 5' primer, a second PCR ran 7 to 11 cycles. Paired-end reads containing CDR3 totaled no fewer than 2.5 million for each sample. TCRdb redid the calling of the 5' RACE reads with MiXCR, one entry per CDR3 protein. The sample includes 1.2 million to 1.5 million distinct CDR3 sequences, approximately 40% of them seen just once. J is TRBJ1-5 and V is TRBV2; the match to TRBD1 covers 7 bases. The sequenced sample consisted of blood. This TCR was sampled from a woman younger than 30 in good health. CDR3: CASSESWTGGPQHF. CDR3 nucleotides: TGTGCCAGCAGTGAGTCATGGACAGGCGGTCCCCAGCATTTT. Looking up the rest from reference TRBV2 and TRBJ1-5 gives the full variable domain: EPEVTQTPSHQVTQMGQEVILRCVPISNHLYFYWYRQILGQKVEFLVSFYNNEISEKSEIFDDQFSVERPDGSNFTLKIRSTKLEDSAMYFCASSESWTGGPQHFGDGTRLSIL.